What follows is one T cell receptor beta chain and its context. CDR1 KGHDR and CDR2 SFDVKD come from the germline V gene. V was pared by 4 bases and J by 7 bases, with 4 bases between. CDR3 size: 12 residues. This entry belongs to a study of blood T cell repertoires in COVID-19. About the research overall: The samples span acute and convalescent COVID-19 from the United States, Italy and Spain. Sources were T cells, B-cell-depleted T cells, or PBMCs; the material itself was cDNA or gDNA.

In the original workflow: Estimation of nucleated cell counts relied on the amplification of reference gene primers. TCRdb keeps only in-frame clones here, not all; method: immunoSEQ multiplex PCR. D and trimming come from the DNA, and the V and J calls and clone size come from that table. The table shows about 130,000 clones, with around 88% occurring only once. The chain carries TRBV24-1 and TRBJ1-6; the D is unclear. Specimen: peripheral blood. This receptor was obtained from a woman between 50 and 59 years old who had recovered from COVID-19. For the CDR3, the DNA is TGTGCCACCAGTGAGCGGAATTCACCCCTCCACTTT. As protein: CATSERNSPLHF.